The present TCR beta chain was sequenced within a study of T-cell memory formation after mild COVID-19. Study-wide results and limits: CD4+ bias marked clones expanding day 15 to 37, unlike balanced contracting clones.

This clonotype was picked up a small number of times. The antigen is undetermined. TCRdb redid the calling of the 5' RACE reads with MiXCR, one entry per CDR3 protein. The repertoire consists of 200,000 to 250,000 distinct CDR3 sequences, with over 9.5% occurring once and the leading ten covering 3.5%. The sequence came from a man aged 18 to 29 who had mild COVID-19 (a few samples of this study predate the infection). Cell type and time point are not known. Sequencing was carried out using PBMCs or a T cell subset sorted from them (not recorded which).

The CDR3 loop is CASSDWTSGAETQYF. The CDR3 bases are TGCGCCAGCAGCGACTGGACTAGCGGGGCGGAGACCCAGTACTTC. The chain recombines TRBV4-3 with TRBJ2-5, with 12 positions matching TRBD2. Germline trimming cut 5 bases from V and 5 bases from J; bases unmatched to any gene: 6. Germline V gives CDR1 LGHNA, CDR2 YSLEER. The CDR3 is 15 amino acids.